These 30 T cell receptor beta chains share one sample of origin, sequenced in a study of cytomegalovirus exposure and HLA in healthy donors. The PCR had 60 Vbeta and 13 Jbeta primers. The assay was immunoSEQ multiplex PCR, and TCRdb's table has in-frame clones only and misses some. The sample lists 150,000 to 200,000 clones, approximately 72% occurring once. Input material: PBMCs. The receptors come from a female donor in good health and CMV-seronegative.

V and J are TRBV10-3 and TRBJ2-4; D might be TRBD1 (6 bases). The CDR3 has 23 residues. The germline V and J ends were trimmed by 6 bases and 0 bases, with 36 bases remaining between them. The germline V gene has CDR1 ENHRY and CDR2 SYGVKD. The CDR3 DNA follows: TGTGCCATCAGCTCCATTCTTCTGCATGAGGACAGATCGCAACTTCTAGCCAAAAACATTCAGTACTTC. Encoded protein: CAISSILLHEDRSQLLAKNIQYF.

The rearrangement links TRBV7-2 to TRBJ1-2, with 10 bases matching TRBD1. V was clipped by 5 bases and J by 3 bases; unmatched bases: 6. The CDR3 length is 15 residues. Per germline, CDR1 SGHTA and CDR2 FQGNSA. The CDR3: CASSPGTGVYYGYTF. CDR3 coding DNA: TGTGCCAGCAGCCCCGGGACAGGGGTTTACTATGGCTACACCTTC.

The rearrangement joins TRBV7-6 to TRBJ1-4; no clear D. The CDR3 has 16 residues. The germline V gene has CDR1 SGHVS and CDR2 FNYEAQ. Trimming left V 2 bases short and J 7 bases short, with 17 bases between. The CDR3 nucleotides are TGTGCCAGCAGCTTATCTGCCGATCCTGGAGGTGAAAAACTGTTTTTT. Encoded protein: CASSLSADPGGEKLFF.

This clone was seen once. For the CDR3, the DNA is TGTGCCAGCAGCTTACTAGCGGGAGTCACCTACGAGCAGTACTTC. It specifies CASSLLAGVTYEQYF. The chain combines TRBV5-5 with TRBJ2-7; 11 nucleotides line up with TRBD2. Germline V CDR1 and CDR2: SGHKS, YYEKEE (reference sequence). Trimming took 2 bases from V and 2 from J; bases not matched to a gene: 3. This CDR3 is 15 amino acids long.

This chain joins TRBV7-9 and TRBJ1-1; tentatively, D is TRBD1 (6 bases). The V end lost 0 bases, the J end lost 8 bases, and 13 bases lay between the germline ends. The CDR3 has 14 residues. CDR1 SEHNR and CDR2 FQNEAQ come from the germline V gene (reference sequence). In DNA form, the CDR3 reads TGTGCCAGCAGCTTAGCTTTAGAGGGGGAAGAAGCTTTCTTT. Protein sequence: CASSLALEGEEAFF.

This clone showed up just a few times. This chain uses TRBV19 with TRBJ1-3; TRBD1 agrees at 9 bases. Germline V CDR1 and CDR2: LNHDA, SQIVND (reference sequence). V dropped 5 bases and J dropped 5; count of bases not matched to a gene: 4. The CDR3 consists of 14 residues. The CDR3 spells CASSVDRGRNTIYF. As DNA, the CDR3 is TGTGCCAGTAGTGTCGACAGGGGGAGAAACACCATATATTTT.

The gene calls are TRBV5-1 and TRBJ1-3; TRBD1 agrees at 8 bases. Losses at the gene ends were 4 bases for V and 7 bases for J; bases not matched to a gene: 4. There are 13 residues in the CDR3. In germline, CDR1 is SGHRS, CDR2 YFSETQ. CDR3 DNA: TGCGCCAGCAGCCCTGGGACAGGCAACACCATATATTTT. This encodes CASSPGTGNTIYF.

This clone came up once. The chain links TRBV30 to TRBJ2-3; D is possibly TRBD2 (8 bases). Germline lookup yields CDR1 GTSNPN and CDR2 SVGIG (reference sequence). The CDR3 runs 17 residues. Trimming left V 2 bases short and J 2 bases short, with 20 bases between. The CDR3 DNA reads as TGTGCCTGGAGTCAGAAAGGGGGCGGGAGGCTCACAGATACGCAGTATTTT. Protein product: CAWSQKGGGRLTDTQYF.

This chain links TRBV9 with TRBJ2-1; 11 positions agree with TRBD2. This CDR3 is 15 amino acids long. The V gene's germline CDR1 is SGDLS and CDR2 YYNGEE. The V gene end was trimmed by 4 bases and the J gene end by 6 bases; junction bases not matched to a gene: 6. The CDR3 nucleotides read TGTGCCAGCAGCCAAGGACTAGCGGGCACCAATGAGCAGTTCTTC. Its translation is CASSQGLAGTNEQFF. Together with reference TRBV9 and TRBJ2-1, the CDR3 gives the full variable domain: DSGVTQTPKHLITATGQRVTLRCSPRSGDLSVYWYQQSLDQGLQFLIQYYNGEERAKGNILERFSAQQFPDLHSELNLSSLELGDSALYFCASSQGLAGTNEQFFGPGTRLTVL.

The chain has TRBV9 and TRBJ2-5; D is possibly TRBD1 (6 bases). The germline V gene has CDR1 SGDLS and CDR2 YYNGEE. The CDR3 is made up of 15 amino acids. V was shortened by 1 base and J by 4 bases, with 14 bases between the two germline ends. This chain's CDR3 is CASSVRGGGGETQYF. CDR3 bases: TGTGCCAGCAGCGTAAGGGGTGGGGGCGGAGAGACCCAGTACTTC.

V and J are TRBV13 and TRBJ2-7, with TRBD1 matching 8 bases. The CDR3 loop spans 15 amino acids. Germline values: CDR1 PRHDT, CDR2 FYEKMQ (reference sequence). The V segment lost 0 bases and the J segment 3 bases; nucleotides outside the gene matches: 4. The CDR3 region is CASSLGDRVSYEQYF. The CDR3 bases are TGTGCCAGCAGCTTAGGGGACAGGGTGAGCTACGAGCAGTACTTC.

This clone was seen more than once but under ten times. V and J are TRBV15 and TRBJ1-2; D possibly corresponds to TRBD1 (6 bases). Trimming took 7 bases from V and 8 from J, leaving 20 bases between them. Germline CDR1 reads LNHNV; CDR2 reads YYDKDF (reference sequence). This CDR3 region has 14 residues. The CDR3 nucleotides read TGTGCCACCACCCCGGGCGGGGGCCCCTCGGGCTACACCTTC. As protein: CATTPGGGPSGYTF.

The chain joins TRBV28 to TRBJ2-5; 9 bases agree with TRBD2. Matching the DNA end better, TRBJ2-7 makes the J call doubtful. The CDR3 spans 15 residues. Germline V gene lookup returns CDR1 MDHEN and CDR2 SYDVKM. The chain's CDR3 is CASSSYLAGPYEQYF. DNA for the CDR3: TGTGCCAGCAGTTCCTATCTAGCGGGGCCCTACGAGCAGTACTTC.

This clone was seen a few times. The chain couples TRBV29-1 to TRBJ1-1; D is undetermined. Germline CDR1 and CDR2: SQVTM and ANQGSEA. Deletions cut 4 bases from V and 2 bases from J, with 11 bases between. The CDR3 is 13 residues long. The CDR3 nucleotides read TGCAGCGTTGGAAGAGCGACTAACACTGAAGCTTTCTTT. It codes for CSVGRATNTEAFF.

This clone was seen just once. The chain links TRBV5-1 to TRBJ2-2; 8 bases fit TRBD2. J lost 0 bases, V lost 5 bases, and 3 bases had no gene match. The CDR3 spans 15 residues. CDR1 and CDR2 from the germline V gene are SGHRS and YFSETQ. CDR3: CASRGSGANTGELFF. CDR3 DNA sequence: TGCGCCAGCAGGGGTAGCGGGGCGAACACCGGGGAGCTGTTTTTT.

The chain joins TRBV5-1 to TRBJ2-1, with 13 bases identical to TRBD2. CDR1 and CDR2 from the germline V gene are SGHRS and YFSETQ. This CDR3 has 14 residues. The trim removed 4 bases at V and 13 bases at J, leaving 8 bases unmatched. CDR3 in amino acids: CASSTGLAGALQFF. The CDR3 region has the DNA TGCGCCAGCAGCACAGGACTAGCGGGAGCATTACAGTTCTTC.

The chain carries TRBV9 and TRBJ1-6; D call uncertain. Per germline, CDR1 SGDLS and CDR2 YYNGEE. Trimming stripped 5 bases from V and 7 bases from J, with 10 bases between. The CDR3 sequence is 13 residues long. CDR3 amino acids: CASSPDRNSPLHF. The CDR3 DNA is TGTGCCAGCAGTCCCGATCGGAATTCACCCCTCCACTTT.

The V and J genes are TRBV28 and TRBJ1-5; D may be TRBD1 (6 bases). Trimming pared 4 bases from V and 0 bases from J, leaving 19 bases between. The CDR3 is 18 amino acids. Germline values: CDR1 MDHEN, CDR2 SYDVKM. For the CDR3, the DNA is TGTGCCAGCAGTTGGGGATCAAGCTGGACAGCTAGCAATCAGCCCCAGCATTTT. Protein sequence: CASSWGSSWTASNQPQHF.

V and J are TRBV4-1 and TRBJ2-1; 10 positions agree with TRBD2. Losses at the gene ends were 1 base for V and 0 bases for J; bases not matched to a gene: 6. Germline values: CDR1 MGHRA, CDR2 YSYEKL. The CDR3 runs 18 residues. The CDR3 reads CASSQGPAGGVSYNEQFF. The DNA of the CDR3 is TGCGCCAGCAGCCAAGGTCCAGCGGGAGGGGTCTCCTACAATGAGCAGTTCTTC.

In nucleotides, the CDR3 is TGTGCCAGCAGCCTGGTGGACAGTCGCAATCAGCCCCAGCATTTT. Protein product: CASSLVDSRNQPQHF. The rearrangement joins TRBV5-5 to TRBJ1-5; tentative D call: TRBD1 (6 bases). This CDR3 region has 15 residues. V gave up 4 bases and J gave up 2 bases, with 13 bases separating them. The V gene's germline CDR1 is SGHKS and CDR2 YYEKEE (reference sequence).

The chain has TRBV27 and TRBJ1-4; 10 bases are a match to TRBD1. Germline V lookup: CDR1 MNHEY, CDR2 SMNVEV (reference sequence). Trimming removed 4 bases from V and 5 bases from J; junction bases left unmatched: 4. The CDR3 covers 15 residues. This CDR3 reads CASSSGDRGNEKLFF. CDR3 coding DNA: TGTGCCAGCAGTTCGGGGGACAGGGGCAATGAAAAACTGTTTTTT.

V is TRBV2 and J is TRBJ1-4; D is unclear. Trimming stripped 1 base from V and 7 bases from J, with 10 bases between. The CDR3 spans 14 residues. Germline assignment: CDR1 SNHLY and CDR2 FYNNEI. The CDR3 coding sequence is TGTGCCAGCAGTGAAGGACTTACGGGTGAAAAACTGTTTTTT. It specifies CASSEGLTGEKLFF.

This chain uses TRBV27 with TRBJ2-7, with TRBD1 matching 7 bases. The J segment lost 5 bases and the V segment lost 5 bases, leaving 15 bases of the junction unmatched. CDR3 size: 16 residues. Germline CDR1 MNHEY, CDR2 SMNVEV (reference sequence). In DNA, the CDR3 is TGTGCCAGCAGTCCTCTCCATACAGGGGTCGATCACGAGCAGTACTTC. This gives the protein CASSPLHTGVDHEQYF.

The chain is built from TRBV11-2 and TRBJ2-7, with 7 positions matching TRBD2. With 4 bases clipped from V and 0 bases from J, the junction kept 6 bases outside the gene matches. Germline V gene lookup returns CDR1 SGHAT and CDR2 FQNNGV. CDR3 size: 15 residues. CDR3 amino acids: CASSWGGESSYEQYF. The CDR3, as DNA: TGTGCCAGCAGCTGGGGAGGGGAAAGCTCCTACGAGCAGTACTTC.

V and J are TRBV7-9 and TRBJ2-5, with 9 positions matching TRBD2. Germline CDR1 SEHNR, CDR2 FQNEAQ (reference sequence). CDR3 length equals 15 residues. V lost 0 bases, J lost 1 base, and 0 bases stayed unmatched. CDR3 region: CASSLAGLAQETQYF. The CDR3 DNA reads as TGTGCCAGCAGCTTAGCGGGACTAGCCCAAGAGACCCAGTACTTC.

V is TRBV11-3 and J is TRBJ2-2, with TRBD2 identical over 8 bases. This CDR3 has 16 residues. The germline V gene has CDR1 SGHNT and CDR2 YENEEA. V lost 5 bases to trimming and J lost 3 bases; unmatched junction nucleotides: 8. CDR3 loop: CASSPGGQGHTGELFF. The CDR3, as DNA: TGTGCCAGCAGCCCGGGGGGGCAGGGCCACACCGGGGAGCTGTTTTTT.

DNA for the CDR3: TGTGCCAGCTCACCACAGGAGGATACGCAGTATTTT. Its translation is CASSPQEDTQYF. This chain connects TRBV18 to TRBJ2-3; D gene uncertain. The V end was cut by 1 base, the J end by 6 bases, with 5 bases between. CDR3 length equals 12 residues. CDR1 is KGHSH and CDR2 is LQKENI in the germline V gene.

The V and J genes are TRBV6-5 and TRBJ1-1; D possibly corresponds to TRBD1 (6 bases). The CDR3 runs to 13 residues. Trimming took off 5 bases at V and 7 bases at J, with 14 bases between the two ends. In germline, CDR1 is MNHEY, CDR2 SVGAGI. The CDR3 loop is CASSNLDRHEAFF. CDR3 DNA sequence: TGTGCCAGCAGTAACCTGGACAGACATGAAGCTTTCTTT.

This sequence joins TRBV29-1 and TRBJ1-1, with TRBD1 matching 9 bases. J was trimmed by 5 bases and V by 3 bases; bases with no gene match: 7. In germline, CDR1 is SQVTM, CDR2 ANQGSEA. The CDR3 has 14 amino acids. The CDR3 here is CSVESRTGVTEAFF. CDR3 coding DNA: TGCAGCGTTGAGTCGAGGACAGGGGTAACTGAAGCTTTCTTT.

This clone was counted a single time. The chain carries TRBV7-6 and TRBJ2-1, with 8 bases aligning to TRBD2. CDR3 length: 13 residues. CDR1 is SGHVS and CDR2 is FNYEAQ in the germline V gene. Trimming at V came to 6 bases and at J to 6 bases, leaving 4 bases not matched to a gene. CDR3 in DNA: TGTGCCAGCAGATCCGGGGGGGGCAATGAGCAGTTCTTC. Its protein product is CASRSGGGNEQFF.